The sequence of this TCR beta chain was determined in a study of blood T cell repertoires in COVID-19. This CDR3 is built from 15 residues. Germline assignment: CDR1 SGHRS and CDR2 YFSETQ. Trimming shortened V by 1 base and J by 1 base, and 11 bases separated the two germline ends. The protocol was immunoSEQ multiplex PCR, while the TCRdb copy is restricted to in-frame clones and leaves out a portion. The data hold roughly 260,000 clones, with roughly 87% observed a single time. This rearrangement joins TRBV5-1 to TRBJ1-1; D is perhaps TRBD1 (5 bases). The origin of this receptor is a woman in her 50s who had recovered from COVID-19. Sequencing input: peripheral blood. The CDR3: CASSLQGVRNTEAFF. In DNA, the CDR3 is TGCGCCAGCAGCTTGCAGGGTGTGCGGAACACTGAAGCTTTCTTT. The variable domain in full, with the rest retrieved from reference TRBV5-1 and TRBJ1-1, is KAGVTQTPRYLIKTRGQQVTLSCSPISGHRSVSWYQQTPGQGLQFLFEYFSETQRNKGNFPGRFSGRQFSNSRSEMNVSTLELGDSALYLCASSLQGVRNTEAFFGQGTRLTVV.